The 13 T cell receptor beta chains given below trace back to one sample, sequenced in a study of cytomegalovirus exposure and HLA in healthy donors. The PCR had 60 Vbeta and 13 Jbeta primers. Using immunoSEQ multiplex PCR, the repertoire was profiled, and TCRdb retains in-frame clones only, with some absent. The sample shows 210,000 or so clones, approximately 82% of them seen only once. Sequenced input: PBMCs. The receptors shown here come from a young man in good health and CMV-seronegative.

The chain combines TRBV18 with TRBJ2-7, with 9 bases aligning to TRBD2. This CDR3 contains 16 residues. Trimming took 3 bases from V and 3 from J; bases not matched to a gene: 9. Germline V gene data show CDR1 as KGHSH and CDR2 as LQKENI. The CDR3 nucleotides read TGTGCCAGCTCACCCCAGAGAGTAGCGGGAGTCTACGAGCAGTACTTC. Translation gives CASSPQRVAGVYEQYF.

As DNA, the CDR3 is TGCGCCAGCAGCGTAGGGGGGGCCGGTGGAAACACCATATATTTT. Protein product: CASSVGGAGGNTIYF. The chain combines TRBV5-1 with TRBJ1-3, with D tentatively TRBD1 (6 bases). CDR1 and CDR2 (germline): SGHRS, YFSETQ. V was pared by 4 bases and J by 3 bases, with 14 bases between. This CDR3 spans 15 amino acids.

CDR3 nucleotides: TGTGCCAGCTCAGGACAGGGGGTAGCCGAGCAGTACTTC. Translated: CASSGQGVAEQYF. V is TRBV18 and J is TRBJ2-7; 10 bases fit TRBD1. The germline CDR1 and CDR2 sequences are KGHSH and LQKENI. The CDR3 extends over 13 amino acids. V lost 5 bases, J lost 6 bases, and 4 bases stayed unmatched.

The rearrangement uses TRBV4-1 and TRBJ2-7; tentatively, D is TRBD1 (6 bases). Trimming took off 1 base at V and 12 bases at J, with 22 bases between the two ends. The length of the CDR3 is 15 residues. CDR1 is MGHRA, CDR2 YSYEKL, per germline. CDR3 amino acids: CASSQAPGTPLRAYF. The CDR3 region has the DNA TGCGCCAGCAGCCAAGCCCCCGGGACACCCCTCCGAGCGTACTTC.

The chain employs TRBV9 and TRBJ2-7; D gene ambiguous. CDR1 is SGDLS, CDR2 YYNGEE, per germline. The CDR3 consists of 14 residues. Trimming removed 3 bases from V and 3 bases from J, with 13 bases in between. In nucleotides, the CDR3 is TGTGCCAGCAGCGCCTCCCTTCGGAGCTACGAGCAGTACTTC. It specifies CASSASLRSYEQYF.

The chain links TRBV7-9 to TRBJ2-1; D might be TRBD2 (6 bases). From germline, CDR1 is SEHNR and CDR2 FQNEAQ (reference sequence). Trimming cost V 1 base and J 5 bases, with 12 bases left between them. CDR3 length: 15 amino acids. Here the CDR3 DNA reads TGTGCCAGCAGCTTAGTAGGGACTTTGAACAATGAGCAGTTCTTC. Protein: CASSLVGTLNNEQFF.

The V and J genes are TRBV6-6 and TRBJ1-1; the D gene is possibly TRBD1 (5 bases). Germline CDR1 is MNHNY and CDR2 is SVGAGI (reference sequence). CDR3 length: 13 residues. Trimming took 2 bases from V and 6 from J, leaving 10 bases between them. The DNA for the CDR3 is TGTGCCAGCAGTTACGAAGGGGCGGCTGAAGCTTTCTTT. Its translation: CASSYEGAAEAFF.

The chain is built from TRBV5-1 and TRBJ1-1; no definite D call. V lost 2 bases to trimming and J lost 1 base, with 9 bases between them. Germline lookup yields CDR1 SGHRS and CDR2 YFSETQ. This CDR3 region has 14 residues. CDR3 in DNA: TGCGCCAGCAGCTTTGAACAAGAGAACACTGAAGCTTTCTTT. Translation: CASSFEQENTEAFF.

The V and J genes are TRBV7-2 and TRBJ2-7, with a possible D match to TRBD2 (6 bases). V lost 1 base to trimming and J lost 4 bases, with 8 bases between them. The length of the CDR3 is 13 residues. In germline, CDR1 is SGHTA, CDR2 FQGNSA. The DNA for the CDR3 is TGTGCCAGCAGCTTAGATGGGGGGTACGAGCAGTACTTC. Amino acid sequence: CASSLDGGYEQYF.

The CDR3 sequence: CASTLYIGGGTEAFF. For the CDR3, the DNA is TGTGCCAGTACCCTGTATATAGGGGGCGGCACTGAAGCTTTCTTT. This chain joins TRBV19 and TRBJ1-1; the match to TRBD1 covers 7 bases. This CDR3 region has 15 residues. With V trimmed by 7 bases and J by 4 bases, 12 bases remained unmatched. In germline, CDR1 is LNHDA, CDR2 SQIVND (reference sequence).

The gene calls are TRBV2 and TRBJ2-1, with 7 bases that match TRBD2. Germline values: CDR1 SNHLY, CDR2 FYNNEI. Losses at the gene ends were 6 bases for V and 2 bases for J; bases not matched to a gene: 4. The CDR3 is made up of 14 amino acids. The CDR3 nucleotides are TGTGCCAGCAGCGCACTAGCGCCCTACAATGAGCAGTTCTTC. Amino acids: CASSALAPYNEQFF.

The gene calls are TRBV9 and TRBJ2-7, with 7 bases aligning to TRBD2. CDR3 size: 14 residues. V trimming: 4 bases; J trimming: 4 bases; junction bases outside the gene matches: 8. Germline V lookup: CDR1 SGDLS, CDR2 YYNGEE. The CDR3 here is CASSPQTSRYEQYF. In nucleotides, the CDR3 is TGTGCCAGCAGCCCCCAGACTAGCAGGTACGAGCAGTACTTC. Drawing the rest from reference TRBV9 and TRBJ2-7, the complete variable domain is DSGVTQTPKHLITATGQRVTLRCSPRSGDLSVYWYQQSLDQGLQFLIQYYNGEERAKGNILERFSAQQFPDLHSELNLSSLELGDSALYFCASSPQTSRYEQYFGPGTRLTVT.

The J gene is TRBJ2-7, the V gene TRBV5-5, with 9 nucleotides matching TRBD1. The CDR3 has 14 residues. The J segment lost 4 bases and the V segment lost 2 bases, leaving 4 bases of the junction unmatched. CDR1 is SGHKS and CDR2 is YYEKEE in the germline V gene (reference sequence). The CDR3 DNA sequence: TGTGCCAGCAGCTTCGGGACAGGGTTTTACGAGCAGTACTTC. Translated: CASSFGTGFYEQYF.